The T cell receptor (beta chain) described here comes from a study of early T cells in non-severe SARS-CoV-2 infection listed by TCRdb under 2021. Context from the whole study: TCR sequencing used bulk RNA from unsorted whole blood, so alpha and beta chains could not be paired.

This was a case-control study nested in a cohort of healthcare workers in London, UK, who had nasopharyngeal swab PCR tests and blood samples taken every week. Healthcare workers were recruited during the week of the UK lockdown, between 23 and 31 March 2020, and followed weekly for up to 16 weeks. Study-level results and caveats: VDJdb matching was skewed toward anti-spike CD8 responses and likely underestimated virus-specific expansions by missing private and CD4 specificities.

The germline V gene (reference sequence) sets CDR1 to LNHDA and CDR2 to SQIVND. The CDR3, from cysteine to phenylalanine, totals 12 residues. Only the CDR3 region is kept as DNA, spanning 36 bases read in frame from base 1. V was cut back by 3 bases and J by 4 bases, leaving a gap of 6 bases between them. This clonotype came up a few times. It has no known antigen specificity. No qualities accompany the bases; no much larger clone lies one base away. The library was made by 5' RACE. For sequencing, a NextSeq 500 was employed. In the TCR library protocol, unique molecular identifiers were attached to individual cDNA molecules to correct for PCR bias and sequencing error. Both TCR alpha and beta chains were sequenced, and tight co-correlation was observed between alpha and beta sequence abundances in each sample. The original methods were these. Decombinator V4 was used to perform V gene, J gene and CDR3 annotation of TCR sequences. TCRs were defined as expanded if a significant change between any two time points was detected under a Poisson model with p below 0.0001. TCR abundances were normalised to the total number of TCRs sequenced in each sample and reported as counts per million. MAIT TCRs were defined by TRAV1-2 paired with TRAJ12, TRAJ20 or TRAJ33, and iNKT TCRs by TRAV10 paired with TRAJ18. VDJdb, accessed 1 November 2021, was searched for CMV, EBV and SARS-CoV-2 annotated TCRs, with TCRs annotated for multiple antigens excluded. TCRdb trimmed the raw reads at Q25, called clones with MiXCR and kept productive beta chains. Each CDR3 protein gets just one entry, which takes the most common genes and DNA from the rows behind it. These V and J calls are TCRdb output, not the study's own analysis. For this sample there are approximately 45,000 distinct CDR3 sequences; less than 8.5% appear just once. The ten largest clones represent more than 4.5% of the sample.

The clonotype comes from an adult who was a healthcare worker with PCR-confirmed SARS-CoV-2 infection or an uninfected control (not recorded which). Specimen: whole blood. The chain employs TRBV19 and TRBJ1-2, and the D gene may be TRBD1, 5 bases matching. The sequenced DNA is TGTGCCAGTAGTATTGACAGCTATGGCTACACCTTC. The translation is CASSIDSYGYTF.